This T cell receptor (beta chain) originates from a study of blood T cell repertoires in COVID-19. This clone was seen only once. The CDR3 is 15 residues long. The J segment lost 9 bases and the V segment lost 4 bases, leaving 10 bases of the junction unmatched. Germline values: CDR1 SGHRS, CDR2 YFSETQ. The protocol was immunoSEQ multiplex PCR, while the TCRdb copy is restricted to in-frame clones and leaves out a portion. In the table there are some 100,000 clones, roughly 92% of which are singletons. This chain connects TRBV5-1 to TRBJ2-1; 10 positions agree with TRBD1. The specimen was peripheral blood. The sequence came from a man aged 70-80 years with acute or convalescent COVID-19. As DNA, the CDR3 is TGCGCCAGCAGCCCGGCCGGACAGGGGGTTTTTGAGCAGTTCTTC. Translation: CASSPAGQGVFEQFF. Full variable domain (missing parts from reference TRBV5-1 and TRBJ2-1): KAGVTQTPRYLIKTRGQQVTLSCSPISGHRSVSWYQQTPGQGLQFLFEYFSETQRNKGNFPGRFSGRQFSNSRSEMNVSTLELGDSALYLCASSPAGQGVFEQFFGPGTRLTVL.